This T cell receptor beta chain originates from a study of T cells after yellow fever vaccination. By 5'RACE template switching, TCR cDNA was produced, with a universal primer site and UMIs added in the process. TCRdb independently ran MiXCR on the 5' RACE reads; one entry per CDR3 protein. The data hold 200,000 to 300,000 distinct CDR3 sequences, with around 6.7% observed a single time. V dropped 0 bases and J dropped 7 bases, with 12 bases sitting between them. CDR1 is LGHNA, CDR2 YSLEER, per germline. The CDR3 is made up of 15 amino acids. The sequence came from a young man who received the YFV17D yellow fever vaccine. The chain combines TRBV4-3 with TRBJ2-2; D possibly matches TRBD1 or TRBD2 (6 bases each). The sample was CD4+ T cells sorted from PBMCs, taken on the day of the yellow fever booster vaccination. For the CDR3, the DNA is TGCGCCAGCAGCCAAGATACAGGGCGGGGCGGGGAGCTGTTTTTT. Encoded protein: CASSQDTGRGGELFF.